This T cell receptor (beta chain) was observed in a study of blood T cell repertoires in COVID-19. Study in general: Sites across the United States, Italy and Spain contributed samples from acute and convalescent COVID-19. PBMCs, B-cell-depleted T cells, or T cells were the source of the cDNA or gDNA that made up the material.

The V segment lost 6 bases and the J segment 4 bases; nucleotides outside the gene matches: 4. From germline, CDR1 is MNHEY and CDR2 SVGAGI. This CDR3 region has 13 residues. Original methodology: Amplification of reference gene primers was used by the study to estimate nucleated cell counts. This table comes from immunoSEQ multiplex PCR, and its TCRdb copy is limited to in-frame clones, with some not included. V and J calls and clone size are as listed in that table; D and trimming were resolved from the DNA. The data show roughly 100,000 clones, approximately 82% seen once. To note about this clone: The same CDR3 also results from other DNA sequences found in this sample.

The chain is built from TRBV6-5 and TRBJ1-2, with 8 bases fitting TRBD1. This sequence was found in a man in his fifties or sixties with active or convalescent COVID-19. The source material was peripheral blood. This CDR3 reads CASSLTGGYGYTF. CDR3 in DNA: TGTGCCAGCAGCCTAACAGGGGGCTATGGCTACACCTTC.